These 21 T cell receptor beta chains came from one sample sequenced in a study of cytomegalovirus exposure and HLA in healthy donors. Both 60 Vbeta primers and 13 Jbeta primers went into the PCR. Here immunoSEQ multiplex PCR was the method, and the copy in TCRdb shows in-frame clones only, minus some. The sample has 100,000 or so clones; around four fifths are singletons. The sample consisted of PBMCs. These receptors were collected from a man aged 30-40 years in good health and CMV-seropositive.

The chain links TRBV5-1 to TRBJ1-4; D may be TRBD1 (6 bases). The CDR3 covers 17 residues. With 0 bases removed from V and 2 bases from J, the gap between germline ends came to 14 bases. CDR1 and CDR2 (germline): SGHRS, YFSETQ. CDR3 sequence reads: CASSLATGSFTNEKLFF. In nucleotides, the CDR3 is TGCGCCAGCAGCTTGGCGACAGGAAGCTTCACTAATGAAAAACTGTTTTTT.

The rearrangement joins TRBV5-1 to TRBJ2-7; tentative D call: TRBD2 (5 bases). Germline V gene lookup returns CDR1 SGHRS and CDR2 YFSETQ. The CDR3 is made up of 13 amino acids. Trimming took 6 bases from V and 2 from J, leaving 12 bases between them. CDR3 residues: CASTTPGTYEQYF. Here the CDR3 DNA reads TGCGCCAGCACAACCCCGGGGACCTACGAGCAGTACTTC.

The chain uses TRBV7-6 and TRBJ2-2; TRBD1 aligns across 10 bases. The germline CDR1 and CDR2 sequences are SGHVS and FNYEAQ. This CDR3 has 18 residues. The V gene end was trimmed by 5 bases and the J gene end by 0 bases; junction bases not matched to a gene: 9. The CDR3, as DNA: TGTGCCAGCAGCCCCTCCCCCGGACAGGGGGCGAACACCGGGGAGCTGTTTTTT. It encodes CASSPSPGQGANTGELFF. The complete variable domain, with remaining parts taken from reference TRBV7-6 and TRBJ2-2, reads GAGVSQSPRYKVTKRGQDVALRCDPISGHVSLYWYRQALGQGPEFLTYFNYEAQQDKSGLPNDRFSAERPEGSISTLTIQRTEQRDSAMYRCASSPSPGQGANTGELFFGEGSRLTVL.

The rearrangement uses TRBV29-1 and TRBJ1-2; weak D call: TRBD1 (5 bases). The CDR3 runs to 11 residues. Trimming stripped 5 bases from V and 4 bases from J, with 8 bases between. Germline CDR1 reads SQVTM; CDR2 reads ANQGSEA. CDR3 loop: CSVLGGYGYTF. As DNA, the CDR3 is TGCAGCGTTCTGGGGGGCTATGGCTACACCTTC.

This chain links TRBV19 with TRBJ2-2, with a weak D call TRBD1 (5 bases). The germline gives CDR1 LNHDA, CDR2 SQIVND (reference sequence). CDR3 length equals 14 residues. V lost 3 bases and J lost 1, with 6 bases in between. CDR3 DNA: TGTGCCAGTAGTATCCAGGGGAACACCGGGGAGCTGTTTTTT. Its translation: CASSIQGNTGELFF.

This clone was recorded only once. The CDR3 nucleotides read TGCGCCAGCAGCCAGGAAACAGGGAGGGGGTATGGCTACACCTTC. Translation: CASSQETGRGYGYTF. The rearrangement joins TRBV4-1 to TRBJ1-2, with a weak D call TRBD1 (6 bases). Trimming cost V 3 bases and J 5 bases, with 16 bases left between them. This CDR3 contains 15 residues. The germline V gene has CDR1 MGHRA and CDR2 YSYEKL.

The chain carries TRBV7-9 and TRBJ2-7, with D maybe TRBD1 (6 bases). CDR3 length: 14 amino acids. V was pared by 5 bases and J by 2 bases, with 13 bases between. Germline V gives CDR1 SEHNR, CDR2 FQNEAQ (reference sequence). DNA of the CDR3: TGTGCCAGCAGCCTTTTCAGGGGCACCTACGAGCAGTACTTC. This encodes CASSLFRGTYEQYF.

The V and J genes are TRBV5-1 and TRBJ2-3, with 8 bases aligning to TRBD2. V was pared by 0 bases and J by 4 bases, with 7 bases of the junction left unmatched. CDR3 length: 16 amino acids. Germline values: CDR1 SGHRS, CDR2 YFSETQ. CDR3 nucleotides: TGCGCCAGCAGCTTGGCCCCGGGCGGGGGGTCAGATACGCAGTATTTT. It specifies CASSLAPGGGSDTQYF.

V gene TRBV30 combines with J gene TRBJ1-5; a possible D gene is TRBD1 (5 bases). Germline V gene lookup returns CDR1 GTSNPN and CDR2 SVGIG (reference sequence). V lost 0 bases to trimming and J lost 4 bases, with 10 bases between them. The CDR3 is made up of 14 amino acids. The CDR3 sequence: CAWSVGQANQPQHF. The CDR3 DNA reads TGTGCCTGGAGTGTGGGGCAAGCTAATCAGCCCCAGCATTTT.

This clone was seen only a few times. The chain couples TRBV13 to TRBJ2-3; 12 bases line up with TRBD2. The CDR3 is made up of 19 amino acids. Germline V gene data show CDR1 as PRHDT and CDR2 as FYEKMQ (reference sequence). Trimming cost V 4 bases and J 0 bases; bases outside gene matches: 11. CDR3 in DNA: TGTGCCAGCAGCTCAAACGGATTGCTAGCGGGGGGGAGCACAGATACGCAGTATTTT. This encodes CASSSNGLLAGGSTDTQYF.

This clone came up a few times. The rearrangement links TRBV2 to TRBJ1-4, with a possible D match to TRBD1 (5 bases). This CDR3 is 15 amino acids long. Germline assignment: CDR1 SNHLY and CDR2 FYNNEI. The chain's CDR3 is CASSGGDQGSEKLFF. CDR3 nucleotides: TGTGCTTCCAGTGGAGGGGACCAGGGTAGCGAAAAACTGTTTTTT.

CDR3 sequence: CASSLDQNLETQYF. In DNA, the CDR3 is TGTGCCAGCAGCTTAGATCAGAACCTAGAGACCCAGTACTTC. V is TRBV11-1 and J is TRBJ2-5; the D is unclear. Germline CDR1 and CDR2: SGHAT and FQDESV (reference sequence). Trimming left V 1 base short and J 4 bases short, with 10 bases between. CDR3 length: 14 residues.

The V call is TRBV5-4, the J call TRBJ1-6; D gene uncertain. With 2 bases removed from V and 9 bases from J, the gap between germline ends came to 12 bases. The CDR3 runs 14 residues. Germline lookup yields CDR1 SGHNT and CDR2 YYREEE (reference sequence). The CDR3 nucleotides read TGTGCCAGCAGCTTAGGGCGCGGGAGTTCACCCCTCCACTTT. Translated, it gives CASSLGRGSSPLHF.

CDR3 bases: TGTGCCAGCTCACCCATGGACACGCGGAACACCGGGGAGCTGTTTTTT. This gives the protein CASSPMDTRNTGELFF. V is TRBV18 and J is TRBJ2-2; D may be TRBD1 (5 bases). Germline values: CDR1 KGHSH, CDR2 LQKENI. V was trimmed by 3 bases and J by 1 base, leaving 12 bases between them. The CDR3 is made up of 16 amino acids. The complete variable domain, with remaining parts taken from reference TRBV18 and TRBJ2-2, reads NAGVMQNPRHLVRRRGQEARLRCSPMKGHSHVYWYRQLPEEGLKFMVYLQKENIIDESGMPKERFSAEFPKEGPSILRIQQVVRGDSAAYFCASSPMDTRNTGELFFGEGSRLTVL.

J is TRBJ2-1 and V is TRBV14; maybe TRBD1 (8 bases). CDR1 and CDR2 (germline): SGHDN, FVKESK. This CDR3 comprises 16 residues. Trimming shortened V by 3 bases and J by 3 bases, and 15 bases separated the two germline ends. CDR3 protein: CASSQYTGGDYNEQFF. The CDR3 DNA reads TGTGCCAGCAGCCAGTACACAGGGGGGGACTACAATGAGCAGTTCTTC.

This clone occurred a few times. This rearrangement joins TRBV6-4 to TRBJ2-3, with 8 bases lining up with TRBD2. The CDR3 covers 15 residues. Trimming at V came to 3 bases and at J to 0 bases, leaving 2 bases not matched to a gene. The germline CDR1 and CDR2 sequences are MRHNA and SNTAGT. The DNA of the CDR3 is TGTGCCAGCAGTGAGATAGCGGGAAGCACAGATACGCAGTATTTT. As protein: CASSEIAGSTDTQYF.

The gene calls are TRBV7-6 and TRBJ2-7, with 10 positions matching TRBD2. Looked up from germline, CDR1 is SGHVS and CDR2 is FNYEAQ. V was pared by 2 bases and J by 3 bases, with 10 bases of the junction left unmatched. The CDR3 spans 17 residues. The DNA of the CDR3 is TGTGCCAGCAGCTTAAGCATTGGCAGCGGGGGGGACTACGAGCAGTACTTC. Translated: CASSLSIGSGGDYEQYF.

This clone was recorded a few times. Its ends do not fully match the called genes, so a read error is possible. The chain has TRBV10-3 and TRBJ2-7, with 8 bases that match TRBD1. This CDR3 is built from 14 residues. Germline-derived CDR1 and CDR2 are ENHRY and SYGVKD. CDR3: CATDQGARVYGQYF. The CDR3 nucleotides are TGTGCCACTGATCAGGGGGCCAGGGTCTACGGGCAGTACTTC.

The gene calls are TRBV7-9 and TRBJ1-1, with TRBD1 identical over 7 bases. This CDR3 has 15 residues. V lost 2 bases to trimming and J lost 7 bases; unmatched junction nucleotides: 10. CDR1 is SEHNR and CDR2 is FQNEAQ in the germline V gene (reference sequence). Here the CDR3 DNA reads TGTGCCAGCAGCTTATCTACAGGGGACTTACGTGAAGCTTTCTTT. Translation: CASSLSTGDLREAFF.

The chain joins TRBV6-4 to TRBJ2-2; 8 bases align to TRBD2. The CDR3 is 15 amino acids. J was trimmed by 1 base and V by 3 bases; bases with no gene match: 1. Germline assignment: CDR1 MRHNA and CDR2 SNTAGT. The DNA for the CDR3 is TGTGCCAGCAGTGAGACTAGCGAGAACACCGGGGAGCTGTTTTTT. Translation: CASSETSENTGELFF.

As DNA, the CDR3 is TGTGCCAGCCGACGGACAGGGCCGAACACTGAAGCTTTCTTT. Protein: CASRRTGPNTEAFF. The chain has TRBV6-1 and TRBJ1-1; 8 bases align to TRBD1. J was trimmed by 1 base and V by 8 bases; bases with no gene match: 6. CDR3 size: 14 residues. The V gene's germline CDR1 is MNHNS and CDR2 SASEGT.